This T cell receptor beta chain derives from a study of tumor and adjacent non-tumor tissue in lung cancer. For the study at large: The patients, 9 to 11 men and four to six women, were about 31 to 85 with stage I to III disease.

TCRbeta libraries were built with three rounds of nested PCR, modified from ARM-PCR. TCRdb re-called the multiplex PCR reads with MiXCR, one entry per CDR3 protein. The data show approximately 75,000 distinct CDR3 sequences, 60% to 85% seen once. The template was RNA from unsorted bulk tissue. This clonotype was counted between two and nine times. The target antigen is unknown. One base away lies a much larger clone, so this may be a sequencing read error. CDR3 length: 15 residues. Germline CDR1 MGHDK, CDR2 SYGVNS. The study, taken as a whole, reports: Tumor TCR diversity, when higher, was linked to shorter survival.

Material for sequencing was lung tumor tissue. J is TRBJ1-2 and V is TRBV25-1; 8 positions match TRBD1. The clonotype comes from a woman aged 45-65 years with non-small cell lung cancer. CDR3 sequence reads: CVSLGFDRGPYGYTF. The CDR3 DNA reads TGTGTCAGCCTCGGATTCGACAGGGGCCCCTATGGCTACACCTTC.